This is a list of T cell receptor beta chains from one sample in a study of OX40 agonist ivuxolimab in advanced cancers. Assay used: immunoSEQ multiplex PCR; TCRdb lists only in-frame clones, some missing. This table holds fewer than 30,000 clones, roughly 83% found once. Here the sequenced sample was CD4+ or CD8+ T cells sorted from blood, taken in a trial of the OX40 agonist ivuxolimab. These receptors were collected from an adult with an advanced solid tumor such as melanoma, head and neck, liver or kidney cancer. CDR3s include the opening cysteine and the closing phenylalanine or tryptophan. D genes are given only for firm matches. Expanded clones get a size class; other rows say once, few or many, or leave the size out.

clone_size	j_call	v_call	d_call	cdr3_nt	cdr3_aa
-	TRBJ2-3	TRBV27	-	TGTGCCAGCCGTCGGGCGGGGGCGCCTGGTACGCAGTATTTT	CASRRAGAPGTQYF
-	TRBJ2-4	TRBV6-5	TRBD1	TGTGCCAGCAGTACAGGGGGTTCCAAAAACATTCAGTACTTC	CASSTGGSKNIQYF
-	TRBJ2-2	TRBV10-3	TRBD2	TGTGCCATCAGTGGTGGTCTGGGGGCGGGAGGGACCGGGGAGCTGTTTTTT	CAISGGLGAGGTGELFF
once	TRBJ1-2	TRBV5-1	TRBD1	TGCGCCAGCAGCTTTACAGGGGCGAACTATGGCTACACCTTC	CASSFTGANYGYTF
few	TRBJ1-3	TRBV30	-	TGTGCCTGGAAGAAGGCAGGAAACACCATATATTTT	CAWKKAGNTIYF
once	TRBJ2-1	TRBV7-9	-	TGTGCCAGCAGCCTTAATGGGCCCCGAGGGGTTGAGCAGTTCTTC	CASSLNGPRGVEQFF
once	TRBJ2-1	TRBV27	-	TGTGCCAGCAGTCCTCGGACTACCGGCAATGAGCAGTTCTTC	CASSPRTTGNEQFF
-	TRBJ2-1	TRBV2	-	TGTGCCAGCAGTGAGGGCGGGGTTGGCTACAATGAGCAGTTCTTC	CASSEGGVGYNEQFF
-	TRBJ2-7	TRBV27	-	TGTGCCAGCCCCACTCTACGGCACTGGATGTCCTACGAGCAGTACTTC	CASPTLRHWMSYEQYF
-	TRBJ2-2	TRBV6-5	TRBD2	TGTGCCAGCAAGCGGGGGGCAGAGAAAGCCGGGGAGCTGTTTTTT	CASKRGAEKAGELFF
-	TRBJ1-5	TRBV18	-	TGTGCCAGCTCACCACCCGGGGCCAGCAATCAGCCCCAGCATTTT	CASSPPGASNQPQHF
-	TRBJ2-3	TRBV6-1	TRBD1	TGTGCCAGCAGCCGGTCGACAGGGCCCAATACGCAGTATTTT	CASSRSTGPNTQYF
-	TRBJ2-7	TRBV27	TRBD1	TGTGCCAGCAGTCGTACAGGGGCCCTACCCTACGAGCAGTACTTC	CASSRTGALPYEQYF
-	TRBJ2-1	TRBV9	-	TGTGCCAGCAGCGTCCCTCGGGAGACCTCCTACAATGAGCAGTTCTTC	CASSVPRETSYNEQFF
-	TRBJ2-7	TRBV6-1	TRBD1	TGTGCCAGCAGTTTGACAGGGGGCGCGGGAGAGCAGTACTTC	CASSLTGGAGEQYF
-	TRBJ1-2	TRBV7-9	-	TGTGCCAGCAGCTCCTACAGGGAGGACTATGGCTACACCTTC	CASSSYREDYGYTF
-	TRBJ2-1	TRBV15	TRBD2	TGTGCCACCAACGGGGTGAGGACTAGCGGGAGTTGGAATGAGCAGTTCTTC	CATNGVRTSGSWNEQFF
-	TRBJ2-3	TRBV7-9	TRBD1	TGTGCCAGCAGCCGGGGACAGGGACACACAGATACGCAGTATTTT	CASSRGQGHTDTQYF
-	TRBJ2-1	TRBV6-5	-	TGTGCCAGCAGTTACCTACAACCGCCCTACAATGAGCAGTTCTTC	CASSYLQPPYNEQFF
once	TRBJ2-2	TRBV6-5	TRBD2	TGTGCCAGCAGTTACTCTGCGGGGGGAACCGGGGAGCTGTTTTTT	CASSYSAGGTGELFF
-	TRBJ2-1	TRBV15	TRBD1	TGTGCCACCAGCAGAGACCGGACAGGGAACAATGAGCAGTTCTTC	CATSRDRTGNNEQFF
-	TRBJ2-6	TRBV9	-	TGTGCCAGCAGCGGAGAGCACCCGTCTGGGGCCAACGTCCTGACTTTC	CASSGEHPSGANVLTF
-	TRBJ2-1	TRBV11-2	TRBD1	TGTGCCAGCAGCTTAGGGGACAGAGTCTACAATGAGCAGTTCTTC	CASSLGDRVYNEQFF
-	TRBJ1-1	TRBV7-8	-	TGTGCCAGCAGCTTAATAGGCCTTGAAGCTTTCTTT	CASSLIGLEAFF
-	TRBJ1-2	TRBV12-2	-	TGTGCAAGTCGCTTAGGAGGGACACTCACCTATGGCTACACCTTC	CASRLGGTLTYGYTF
-	TRBJ1-1	TRBV7-9	-	TGTGCCAGCAGCTCCGAGGGCCCCACTGAAGCTTTCTTT	CASSSEGPTEAFF
-	TRBJ1-5	TRBV27	-	TGTGCCAGCAGTTCCTTGACATCCGAGAGCGATCAGCCCCAGCATTTT	CASSSLTSESDQPQHF
once	TRBJ2-1	TRBV6-5	TRBD2	TGTGCCAGCAGCTCTAGCGGGGGGGCCGGGGATGAGCAGTTCTTC	CASSSSGGAGDEQFF
few	TRBJ2-2	TRBV11-3	TRBD1	TGTGCCAGCAGCCCCAGGGGGCGTAACGGGGAGCTGTTTTTT	CASSPRGRNGELFF
-	TRBJ1-5	TRBV9	-	TGTGCCAGCAGCGAGGGATTTGGGAATCAGCCCCAGCATTTT	CASSEGFGNQPQHF
once	TRBJ2-6	TRBV2	TRBD2	TGTGCCAGCAGAGACCCGGGGGGCTCTGGGGCCAACGTCCTGACTTTC	CASRDPGGSGANVLTF
-	TRBJ2-7	TRBV29-1	-	TGCAGCGTTGAAGAGGGGGACGAGCAGTACTTC	CSVEEGDEQYF
-	TRBJ2-7	TRBV19	TRBD1	TGTGCCAGTAGTATCGGGACAGGGGGCTTCGAGCAGTACTTC	CASSIGTGGFEQYF
-	TRBJ2-3	TRBV10-3	-	TGTGCCATCAGTGAGTCTCCAGAGGGGGGGCCCTTTCAAACAGATACGCAGTATTTT	CAISESPEGGPFQTDTQYF
-	TRBJ2-1	TRBV27	-	TGTGCCAGCAGTTCGGGGGCCTCCTACAATGAGCAGTTCTTC	CASSSGASYNEQFF
-	TRBJ1-2	TRBV6-5	TRBD1	TGTGCCAGCAGTTACACGACAGGGTATGGCTACACCTTC	CASSYTTGYGYTF
few	TRBJ2-1	TRBV4-1	TRBD2	TGCGCCAGCAGCCAAAGCCTAGCGGGGGGGCACAATGAGCAGTTCTTC	CASSQSLAGGHNEQFF
-	TRBJ1-1	TRBV9	-	TGTGCCAGCAGCGGCCAGTACACTGAAGCTTTCTTT	CASSGQYTEAFF
once	TRBJ2-7	TRBV4-1	-	TGCGCCAGCAGCCAAGGGCCGGGATCTACCTACGAGCAGTACTTC	CASSQGPGSTYEQYF
medium-sized	TRBJ2-3	TRBV4-1	TRBD1	TGCGCCAGCAGCCAGACAGGGGTGGGCACAGATACGCAGTATTTT	CASSQTGVGTDTQYF
-	TRBJ1-5	TRBV5-4	-	TGTGCCAGCAGCTTGGACACCAATCAGCCCCAGCATTTT	CASSLDTNQPQHF
-	TRBJ2-7	TRBV7-2	TRBD1	TGTGCCAGCAGCTTAGGAACCGGGACAGGGGGGTCTAGGTACTTC	CASSLGTGTGGSRYF
-	TRBJ2-1	TRBV6-1	-	TGTGCCAGCAGTGAAAGTTGGACAGCCTACAATGAGCAGTTCTTC	CASSESWTAYNEQFF